This paragraph covers one TCR beta chain sequence. This clonotype has at least ten counts. The target of this receptor is not known. Within one base of it there is no much larger clone, and no base qualities were kept. Every donor was a healthy Caucasian. The sample is drawn from a study of identical twins (dated by TCRdb to 2016 to 2017). In terms of the full investigation: The study deep-sequenced TCR alpha and beta repertoires from monozygotic twins, unrelated adults of various ages and cord blood to test whether fetal clonotypes persist. To rule out contamination, replicate twin experiments were performed at different times with different library preparation protocols.

The paper's findings and limits, for the study overall: Zero-insertion analyses could be partly confounded by invariant T cells such as MAIT and iNKT, though diverse VJ usage argued against such confounding for most clonotypes. Recombination models systematically underestimated out-of-frame TCR alpha sharing in monozygotic twins but agreed with sharing between unrelated individuals. Compared with coincidental sharing between unrelated individuals, an excess of low generation-probability sequences was observed among out-of-frame TCR alpha sequences shared between twins. Fewer insertions were carried by abundant cord blood beta clonotypes, a similar but weaker trend appeared in young adult naive repertoires, and no such trend appeared in memory repertoires. Because the same donors could not be followed over many years, the conclusions relied on cross-sectional statistical analysis. A weaker excess of twin sharing was found in beta out-of-frame sequences because the signal-to-noise ratio was lowered by fewer shared sequences.

The method was 5' RACE. Sequencer: Illumina HiSeq 2000. Template switching added a universal primer binding site, and the final cDNA carried a unique molecular identifier that allowed TCR cDNA molecules to be counted accurately. Specific primers in the conserved constant-segment region were used to synthesize first-strand cDNA for the TCR alpha and beta chains. To control for contamination, every cDNA library was double barcoded, receiving both a SMART-Mk sample barcode and Illumina barcodes. TruSeq adapter sequences along with Illumina sample barcodes were introduced in two successive PCR steps. Sequencing of the TCR alpha and beta cDNA libraries was done on the Illumina HiSeq platform using custom primers. The paper's processing steps were these. MiGEC was used to process raw reads and extract unique molecular identifiers, and MiXCR was used to find CDR3 positions. For each individual, recombination models were inferred using an EM algorithm with the repgenHMM and IGoR tools. Shared clonotype analysis was performed with the tcR package in R, normalizing sharing by the product of cloneset sizes. To study raw recombination free of thymic and clonal selection effects, out-of-frame nonproductive sequences were analyzed. TCRdb trimmed public reads at Q25 via fastp, called clones via MiXCR and kept in-frame beta chains. Duplicate CDR3 protein sequences are folded into a single record with the most common DNA and genes. V and J calls and clone size were set by TCRdb, not the authors. The sample yields about 1.7 million distinct CDR3 sequences; about 31% were counted once. The ten largest clones take up around 0.3% of the sample.

Trimming removed 2 bases from V and 3 bases from J, leaving 8 bases between the germline ends. CDR1 MDHEN and CDR2 SYDVKM were looked up in the germline V gene. Reading from cysteine to phenylalanine, the CDR3 counts 13 amino acids. Only the CDR3 part of the read is kept: 39 bases, read in frame from the first base. The chain joins TRBV28 to TRBJ2-7; no D gene can be assigned with confidence. The sequencing sample was made of cord blood. The sequence was collected from a newborn girl in good health. The CDR3 has the sequence CASSLTALYEQYF. The base sequence is TGTGCCAGCAGTTTAACCGCCCTCTACGAGCAGTACTTC. Reference TRBV28 and TRBJ2-7 genes cover what lies past the CDR3, so the full variable domain is DVKVTQSSRYLVKRTGEKVFLECVQDMDHENMFWYRQDPGLGLRLIYFSYDVKMKEKGDIPEGYSVSREKKERFSLILESASTNQTSMYLCASSLTALYEQYFGPGTRLTVT.